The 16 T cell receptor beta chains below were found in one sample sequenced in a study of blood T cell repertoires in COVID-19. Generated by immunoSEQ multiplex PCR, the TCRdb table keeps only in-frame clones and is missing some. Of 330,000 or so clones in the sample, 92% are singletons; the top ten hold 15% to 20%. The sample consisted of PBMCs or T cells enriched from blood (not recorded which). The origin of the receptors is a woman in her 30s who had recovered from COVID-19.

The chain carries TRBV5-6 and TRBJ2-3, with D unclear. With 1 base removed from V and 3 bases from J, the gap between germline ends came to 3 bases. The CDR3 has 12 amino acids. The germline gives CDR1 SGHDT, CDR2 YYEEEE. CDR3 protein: CASSLPTDTQYF. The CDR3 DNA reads TGTGCCAGCAGCTTGCCGACAGATACGCAGTATTTT.

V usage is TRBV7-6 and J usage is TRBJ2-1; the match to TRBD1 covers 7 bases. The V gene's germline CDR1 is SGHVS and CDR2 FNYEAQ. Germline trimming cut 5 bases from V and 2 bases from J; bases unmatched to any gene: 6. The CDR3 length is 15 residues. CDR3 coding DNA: TGTGCCAGCAGCCCGATGACAGGGACCTACAATGAGCAGTTCTTC. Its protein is CASSPMTGTYNEQFF.

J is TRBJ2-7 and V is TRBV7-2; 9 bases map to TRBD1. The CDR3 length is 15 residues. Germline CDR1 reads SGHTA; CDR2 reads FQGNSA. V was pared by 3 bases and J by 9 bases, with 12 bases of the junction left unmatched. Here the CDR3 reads CASSFNRGPTVGQYF. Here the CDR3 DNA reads TGTGCCAGCAGCTTTAACAGGGGGCCGACGGTGGGGCAGTACTTC.

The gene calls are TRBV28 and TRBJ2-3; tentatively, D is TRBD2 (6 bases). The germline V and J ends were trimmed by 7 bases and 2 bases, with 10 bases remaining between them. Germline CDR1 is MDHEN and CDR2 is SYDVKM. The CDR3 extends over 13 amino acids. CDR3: CASNREDTDTQYF. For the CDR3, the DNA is TGTGCCAGCAATAGGGAGGACACAGATACGCAGTATTTT.

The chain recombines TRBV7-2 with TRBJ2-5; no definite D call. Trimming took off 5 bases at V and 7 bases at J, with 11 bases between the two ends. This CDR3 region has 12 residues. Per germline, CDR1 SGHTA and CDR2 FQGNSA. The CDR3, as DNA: TGTGCCAGCAGCGGTACTATGGGGACCCAGTACTTC. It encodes CASSGTMGTQYF.

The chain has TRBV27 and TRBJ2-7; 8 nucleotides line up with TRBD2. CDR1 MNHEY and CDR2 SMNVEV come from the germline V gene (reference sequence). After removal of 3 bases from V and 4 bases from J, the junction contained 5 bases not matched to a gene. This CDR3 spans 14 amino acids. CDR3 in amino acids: CASSFGGGWYEQYF. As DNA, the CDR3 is TGTGCCAGCAGTTTCGGGGGGGGCTGGTACGAGCAGTACTTC.

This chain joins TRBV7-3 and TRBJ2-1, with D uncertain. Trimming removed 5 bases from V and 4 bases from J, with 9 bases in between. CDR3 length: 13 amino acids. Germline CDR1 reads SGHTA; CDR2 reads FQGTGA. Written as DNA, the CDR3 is TGTGCCAGCAGCCGACGACAATACAATGAGCAGTTCTTC. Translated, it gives CASSRRQYNEQFF.

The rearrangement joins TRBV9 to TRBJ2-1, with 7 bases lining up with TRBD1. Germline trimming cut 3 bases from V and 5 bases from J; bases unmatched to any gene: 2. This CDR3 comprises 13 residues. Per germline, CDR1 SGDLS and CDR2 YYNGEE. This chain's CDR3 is CASSAGQNNEQFF. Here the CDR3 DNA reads TGTGCCAGCAGCGCGGGACAGAACAATGAGCAGTTCTTC.

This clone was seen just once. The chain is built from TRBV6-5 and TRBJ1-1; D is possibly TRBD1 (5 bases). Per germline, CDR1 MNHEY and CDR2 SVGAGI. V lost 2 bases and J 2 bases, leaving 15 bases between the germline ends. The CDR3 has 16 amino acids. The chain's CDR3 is CASSYTREAGNTEAFF. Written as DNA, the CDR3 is TGTGCCAGCAGTTACACCAGGGAGGCTGGAAACACTGAAGCTTTCTTT.

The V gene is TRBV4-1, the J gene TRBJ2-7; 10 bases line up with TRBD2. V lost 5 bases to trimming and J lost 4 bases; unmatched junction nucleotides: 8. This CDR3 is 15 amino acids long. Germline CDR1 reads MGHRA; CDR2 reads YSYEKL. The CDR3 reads CASSGTSGKSYEQYF. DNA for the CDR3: TGCGCCAGCAGCGGAACTAGCGGGAAAAGTTACGAGCAGTACTTC.

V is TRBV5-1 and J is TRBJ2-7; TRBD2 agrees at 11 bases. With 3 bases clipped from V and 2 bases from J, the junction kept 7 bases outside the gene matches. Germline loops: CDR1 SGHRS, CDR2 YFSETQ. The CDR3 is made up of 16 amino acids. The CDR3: CASSSLTSGSTYEQYF. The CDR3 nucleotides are TGCGCCAGCAGCTCCCTAACTAGCGGGAGCACCTACGAGCAGTACTTC.

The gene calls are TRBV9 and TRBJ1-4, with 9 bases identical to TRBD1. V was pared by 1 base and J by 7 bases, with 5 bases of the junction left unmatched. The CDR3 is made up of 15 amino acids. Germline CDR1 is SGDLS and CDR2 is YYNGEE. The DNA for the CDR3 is TGTGCCAGCAGCGTATTACAGGGGGCTGGTGAAAAACTGTTTTTT. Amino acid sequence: CASSVLQGAGEKLFF.

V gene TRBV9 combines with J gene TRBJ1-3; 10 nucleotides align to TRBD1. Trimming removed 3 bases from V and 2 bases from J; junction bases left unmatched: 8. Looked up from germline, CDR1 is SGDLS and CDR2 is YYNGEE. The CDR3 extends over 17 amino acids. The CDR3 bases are TGTGCCAGCAGCGCATTGGGACAGGGGAGGACTGGAAACACCATATATTTT. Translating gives CASSALGQGRTGNTIYF.

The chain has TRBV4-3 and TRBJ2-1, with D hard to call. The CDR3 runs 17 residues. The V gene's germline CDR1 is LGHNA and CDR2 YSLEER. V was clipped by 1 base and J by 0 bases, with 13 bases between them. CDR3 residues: CASSQALPVSSYNEQFF. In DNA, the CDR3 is TGCGCCAGCAGCCAAGCCCTACCTGTGAGCTCCTACAATGAGCAGTTCTTC.

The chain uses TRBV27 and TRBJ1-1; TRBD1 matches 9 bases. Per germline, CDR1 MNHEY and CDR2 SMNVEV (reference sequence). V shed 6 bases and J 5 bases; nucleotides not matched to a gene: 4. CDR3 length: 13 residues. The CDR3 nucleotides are TGTGCCAGCAGAGACAGGGGGAGGACTGAAGCTTTCTTT. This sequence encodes CASRDRGRTEAFF.

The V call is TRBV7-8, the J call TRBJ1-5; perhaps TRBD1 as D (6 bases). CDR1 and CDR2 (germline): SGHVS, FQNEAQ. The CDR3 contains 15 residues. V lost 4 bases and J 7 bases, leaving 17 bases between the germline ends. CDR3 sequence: CASSSSIRGGQPQHF. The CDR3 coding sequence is TGTGCCAGCAGCTCCTCAATCAGGGGTGGCCAGCCCCAGCATTTT.